The present entry profiles one T cell receptor (beta chain) with its context. Germline assignment: CDR1 LGHNA and CDR2 YSLEER. The CDR3 extends over 16 amino acids. V was cut by 2 bases and J by 2 bases, with 12 bases left in between. Using immunoSEQ multiplex PCR, the repertoire was profiled, and TCRdb retains in-frame clones only, with some absent. Of 250,000 or so clones in the sample, around 88% were seen once. Treatment noted: around 19 received Ad26.COV2.S at low or high dose, single or two shots; 5 received placebo; per-sample allocation not given. Samples came from day 63 after the first vaccine or placebo injection. The source of the sample is a study of Ad26.COV2.S vaccination and SARS-CoV-2 variants.

The TCR was taken from a person between 18 and 59 years old who received the Ad26.COV2.S COVID-19 vaccine or a placebo. The material sequenced was peripheral blood, taken in a trial of Ad26.COV2.S vaccine versus placebo. This chain uses TRBV4-3 with TRBJ1-4, with D possibly being TRBD1 (5 bases). CDR3 coding DNA: TGCGCCAGCAGCCAACGCGGGGGGAGTACTAATGAAAAACTGTTTTTT. Translating gives CASSQRGGSTNEKLFF.